The 11 T cell receptor beta chains below were found in one sample sequenced in a study of regulatory T cells in long-lasting Graves disease. Noted time point: newly diagnosed GD, antithyroid drugs for less than 3 months. PBMCs provided the RNA from which the TCR library was made. Building the TCR beta libraries relied on iRepertoire HTBI primers, and CDR3 regions underwent Arm-PCR. Using its own MiXCR run on the multiplex PCR reads, TCRdb lists one record per CDR3 protein. The data show some 200,000 distinct CDR3 sequences, 15% to 20% seen once. These data were likewise used in another study, on T cells in Graves' hyperthyroidism and ophthalmopathy.

Here the sequenced sample was peripheral blood mononuclear cells (PBMCs), taken at new diagnosis, from a patient treated with antithyroid drugs. These receptors all come from a woman aged 25 to 39 with Graves disease.

This clonotype was seen ten or more times. The CDR3 DNA follows: TGTGCCACCAGTGATTTGGGGGGCGCAGATACGCAGTATTTT. This translates into CATSDLGGADTQYF. This chain links TRBV24-1 with TRBJ2-3; tentatively, D is TRBD1 (6 bases). Trimming took off 0 bases at V and 4 bases at J, with 7 bases between the two ends. CDR3 length: 14 residues. Germline values: CDR1 KGHDR, CDR2 SFDVKD.

This clonotype was found many times. The CDR3 loop reads CSARVSGLAGLYNEQFF. The CDR3 region has the DNA TGCAGTGCTAGAGTTTCGGGACTAGCGGGACTATACAATGAGCAGTTCTTC. This chain links TRBV20-1 with TRBJ2-1; TRBD2 matches at 13 bases. Germline V lookup: CDR1 DFQATT, CDR2 SNEGSKA (reference sequence). This CDR3 comprises 17 residues. Unmatched junction bases numbered 7, after V lost 1 base and J lost 4 bases.

This clonotype has a count of ten or more. This chain uses TRBV29-1 with TRBJ1-1; the D is unclear. Trimming stripped 1 base from V and 4 bases from J, with 10 bases between. This CDR3 is 13 amino acids long. Germline V gives CDR1 SQVTM, CDR2 ANQGSEA. CDR3 region: CSVEAAVGTEAFF. DNA of the CDR3: TGCAGCGTTGAAGCCGCGGTGGGCACTGAAGCTTTCTTT.

CDR3 residues: CASSLEGGFDEQYF. In nucleotides, the CDR3 is TGTGCCAGCAGCTTAGAGGGAGGGTTCGACGAGCAGTACTTC. J is TRBJ2-7 and V is TRBV6-1, with 7 positions matching TRBD2. Germline values: CDR1 MNHNS, CDR2 SASEGT. The junction had 10 bases not matched to a gene; V was cut back by 6 bases and J by 5 bases. The CDR3 contains 14 residues.

This chain joins TRBV11-3 and TRBJ2-7; 9 bases are a match to TRBD1. This CDR3 contains 15 residues. Germline CDR1 reads SGHNT; CDR2 reads YENEEA. J was trimmed by 2 bases and V by 5 bases; bases with no gene match: 7. CDR3: CASSQGDRETYEQYF. DNA for the CDR3: TGTGCCAGCAGCCAAGGGGACAGGGAAACCTACGAGCAGTACTTC.

This clonotype was counted at least ten times. The chain carries TRBV6-1 and TRBJ1-1; 8 nucleotides align to TRBD1. Germline V gene data show CDR1 as MNHNS and CDR2 as SASEGT. The V segment lost 7 bases and the J segment 4 bases; nucleotides outside the gene matches: 5. This CDR3 region has 13 residues. The CDR3 region is CASTRQGITEAFF. For the CDR3, the DNA is TGTGCCAGCACCCGACAGGGGATCACTGAAGCTTTCTTT.

Of note for this clonotype: A far larger clone is off by one base, so a read error is likely. The V and J genes are TRBV6-2 or TRBV6-3 and TRBJ2-5, with 8 nucleotides matching TRBD2. CDR1 and CDR2 from the germline V gene are MNHEY and SVGEGT. The CDR3 is 15 amino acids. V was pared by 2 bases and J by 4 bases, with 6 bases of the junction left unmatched. The CDR3 loop reads CASSYKRERRETQYF. CDR3 DNA sequence: TGTGCCAGCAGTTACAAGCGGGAGCGCAGAGAGACCCAGTACTTC.

This clonotype was seen many times. Written as DNA, the CDR3 is TGTGCCAGTAGTATGATTGGCAGAAACTATGGCTACACCTTC. This sequence encodes CASSMIGRNYGYTF. This chain links TRBV19 with TRBJ1-2, with D unclear. Trimming pared 3 bases from V and 2 bases from J, leaving 10 bases between. The CDR3 has 14 residues. Germline-derived CDR1 and CDR2 are LNHDA and SQIVND (reference sequence).

The chain employs TRBV20-1 and TRBJ2-7; the D is unclear. The V end lost 0 bases, the J end lost 2 bases, and 11 bases lay between the germline ends. The germline gives CDR1 DFQATT, CDR2 SNEGSKA (reference sequence). The CDR3 runs to 14 residues. DNA for the CDR3: TGCAGTGCTAGAGATCCTAGGCCAACCTACGAGCAGTACTTC. Protein product: CSARDPRPTYEQYF.

J is TRBJ1-1 and V is TRBV19, with D possibly TRBD1 on 6 matching bases. CDR3 length: 14 residues. The germline V and J ends were trimmed by 9 bases and 4 bases, with 18 bases remaining between them. CDR1 and CDR2 (germline): LNHDA, SQIVND (reference sequence). The CDR3 DNA is TGTGCCAGCATGATGGACAGATGGGGCACTGAAGCTTTCTTT. It is translated as CASMMDRWGTEAFF.

This clonotype was found many times. V gene TRBV14 combines with J gene TRBJ2-5; D is possibly TRBD1 or TRBD2 (5 bases each). The CDR3 contains 16 residues. Germline V gene lookup returns CDR1 SGHDN and CDR2 FVKESK. V gave up 4 bases and J gave up 7 bases, with 22 bases separating them. The DNA for the CDR3 is TGTGCCAGCAGCCCTGGCGTGAGGGGCCGGTCGTTGACCCAGTACTTC. Protein: CASSPGVRGRSLTQYF. Looking up the rest from reference TRBV14 and TRBJ2-5 gives the full variable domain: EAGVTQFPSHSVIEKGQTVTLRCDPISGHDNLYWYRRVMGKEIKFLLHFVKESKQDESGMPNNRFLAERTGGTYSTLKVQPAELEDSGVYFCASSPGVRGRSLTQYFGPGTRLLVL.